The T cell receptor (beta chain) under discussion was sequenced for a study of identical twins. Broader study findings: Out-of-frame alpha sequences common to twins were enriched for low generation probability. Clonotypes of the beta chain that were abundant in cord blood carried fewer insertions (memory repertoires showed none).

After removal of 3 bases from V and 7 bases from J, the junction contained 9 bases not matched to a gene. This CDR3 is built from 14 residues. CDR1 is SGHRS, CDR2 YFSETQ, per germline. Template switching added a universal primer binding site, and final cDNA carried unique molecular identifiers. In TCRdb, the 5' RACE reads were re-called with MiXCR into one record per CDR3 protein. In the table there are 1.5 million to 2 million distinct CDR3 sequences, about 30% of which are singletons. In its sample, this clonotype was seen a few times. The antigen remains unidentified. The sequencing sample was made of cord blood. The sequence derives from a newborn girl in good health. The chain employs TRBV5-1 and TRBJ1-1; 7 bases fit TRBD1. The CDR3 DNA sequence: TGCGCCAGCAGCTCGTGGGACAGTCCCCTTGAAGCTTTCTTT. It specifies CASSSWDSPLEAFF. Complete variable domain (other parts from reference TRBV5-1 and TRBJ1-1): KAGVTQTPRYLIKTRGQQVTLSCSPISGHRSVSWYQQTPGQGLQFLFEYFSETQRNKGNFPGRFSGRQFSNSRSEMNVSTLELGDSALYLCASSSWDSPLEAFFGQGTRLTVV.